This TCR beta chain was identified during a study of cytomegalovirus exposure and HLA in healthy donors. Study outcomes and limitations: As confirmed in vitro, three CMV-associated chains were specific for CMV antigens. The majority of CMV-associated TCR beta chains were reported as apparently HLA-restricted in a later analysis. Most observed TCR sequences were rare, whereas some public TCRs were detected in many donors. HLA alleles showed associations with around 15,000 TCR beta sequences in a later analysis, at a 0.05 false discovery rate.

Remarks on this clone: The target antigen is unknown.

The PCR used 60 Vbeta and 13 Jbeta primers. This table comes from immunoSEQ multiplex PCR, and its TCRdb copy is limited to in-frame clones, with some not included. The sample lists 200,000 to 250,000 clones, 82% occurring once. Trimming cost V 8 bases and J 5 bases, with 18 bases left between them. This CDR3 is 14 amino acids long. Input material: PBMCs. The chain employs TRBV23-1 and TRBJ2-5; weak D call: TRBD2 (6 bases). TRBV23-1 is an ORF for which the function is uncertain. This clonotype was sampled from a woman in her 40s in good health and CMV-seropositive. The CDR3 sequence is CASGLDYPAETQYF. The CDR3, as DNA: TGCGCCAGCGGCCTGGACTACCCCGCGGAGACCCAGTACTTC.